Below are 6 T cell receptor beta chains sequenced from a single sample in a study of T cells after yellow fever vaccination. TCRdb ran MiXCR on the 5' RACE reads and lists one entry per CDR3 protein. The table includes a few hundred thousand distinct CDR3 sequences, about 3.5% detected once. The specimen was PBMCs, collected on the day of the yellow fever booster vaccination. These TCRs come from a young man who received the YFV17D yellow fever vaccine.

This clonotype occurred a few times. This chain joins TRBV24-1 and TRBJ2-2; D gene uncertain. Trimming pared 1 base from V and 6 bases from J, leaving 2 bases between. Germline values: CDR1 KGHDR, CDR2 SFDVKD. CDR3 length equals 12 residues. As DNA, the CDR3 is TGTGCCACCAGTGATTTTCCCGGGGAGCTGTTTTTT. Protein product: CATSDFPGELFF.

The table lists this clonotype with many counts. This rearrangement joins TRBV12-3 or TRBV12-4 to TRBJ2-5, with 9 nucleotides matching TRBD2. The CDR3 is 17 amino acids. The J segment lost 3 bases and the V segment lost 3 bases, leaving 11 bases of the junction unmatched. DNA for the CDR3: TGTGCCAGCAGTTTTTCAGGAGGCGGGGGGGCAGAAGAGACCCAGTACTTC. Translation gives CASSFSGGGGAEETQYF.

The chain couples TRBV3-1 to TRBJ2-7; D is unclear. V was cut by 0 bases and J by 0 bases, with 12 bases left in between. CDR1 and CDR2 from the germline V gene are LGHDT and YNNKEL (reference sequence). CDR3 length: 16 residues. CDR3 sequence: CASSQDRNVYSYEQYF. The CDR3 nucleotides read TGTGCCAGCAGCCAAGATCGGAACGTCTACTCCTACGAGCAGTACTTC.

This clonotype was counted ten times or more. V usage is TRBV5-1 and J usage is TRBJ2-3; either TRBD1 or TRBD2 may supply D (5 bases each). From germline, CDR1 is SGHRS and CDR2 YFSETQ. This CDR3 has 14 amino acids. Trimming took off 4 bases at V and 3 bases at J, with 12 bases between the two ends. CDR3 in amino acids: CASSPGRGTDTQYF. The CDR3 coding sequence is TGCGCCAGCAGCCCGGGACGCGGGACAGATACGCAGTATTTT.

This clonotype has just a few counts. The chain is built from TRBV7-9 and TRBJ2-3; D is ambiguous. Trimming took off 7 bases at V and 5 bases at J, with 7 bases between the two ends. The CDR3 runs 11 residues. CDR1 and CDR2 (germline): SEHNR, FQNEAQ (reference sequence). The CDR3 nucleotides read TGTGCCAGCACCGCGAGAGATACGCAGTATTTT. Residues: CASTARDTQYF. The variable domain in full, completed from reference TRBV7-9 and TRBJ2-3, reads DTGVSQNPRHKITKRGQNVTFRCDPISEHNRLYWYRQTLGQGPEFLTYFQNEAQLEKSRLLSDRFSAERPKGSFSTLEIQRTEQGDSAMYLCASTARDTQYFGPGTRLTVL.

This clonotype was seen more than once but under ten times. The chain couples TRBV5-1 to TRBJ2-3; TRBD2 matches at 8 bases. The CDR3 spans 16 residues. The J segment lost 5 bases and the V segment lost 1 base, leaving 9 bases of the junction unmatched. The V gene's germline CDR1 is SGHRS and CDR2 YFSETQ. Written as DNA, the CDR3 is TGCGCCAGCAGCTTGAGCGGGGGCGATTTCAGAGATACGCAGTATTTT. Translated: CASSLSGGDFRDTQYF. The full variable domain, completed using reference TRBV5-1 and TRBJ2-3, is KAGVTQTPRYLIKTRGQQVTLSCSPISGHRSVSWYQQTPGQGLQFLFEYFSETQRNKGNFPGRFSGRQFSNSRSEMNVSTLELGDSALYLCASSLSGGDFRDTQYFGPGTRLTVL.